The entry below describes one T cell receptor beta chain. The target antigen is unknown. The data originate from a study of identical twins. Findings and caveats of the study: Out-of-frame TCR alpha sharing in monozygotic twins exceeded recombination model predictions. Twins' surplus sharing was weaker for beta out-of-frame sequences. Excess low generation probability was seen in twin-shared out-of-frame alpha sequences.

TCRdb itself ran the 5' RACE reads through MiXCR, one entry per CDR3 protein. The sample lists 1.5 million to 2 million distinct CDR3 sequences, about 32% occurring once. Healthy Caucasians supplied all donations. V was pared by 5 bases and J by 13 bases, with 17 bases of the junction left unmatched. The CDR3 length is 15 residues. CDR1 and CDR2 from the germline V gene are SEHNR and FQNEAQ (reference sequence). Material: cord blood. This chain connects TRBV7-9 to TRBJ2-4, with TRBD1 matching 7 bases. The clonotype originates from a newborn girl in good health. Written as DNA, the CDR3 is TGTGCCAGCAGCCCAACCGGGACAGCCTACAATGAGCAGTACTTC. This gives the protein CASSPTGTAYNEQYF.